The present T cell receptor beta chain was sequenced within a study of chemoradiotherapy in HPV16-positive cancers. Profiling relied on immunoSEQ multiplex PCR, and the TCRdb table lists in-frame clones only, not all of them. Among some 70,000 clones listed, more than 70% were seen once. Trimming left V 5 bases short and J 0 bases short, with 16 bases between. This CDR3 spans 16 amino acids. Germline loops: CDR1 MDHEN, CDR2 SYDVKM. The V gene is TRBV28, the J gene TRBJ2-5; no clear D. This clonotype was sampled from a human donor with HPV-associated anogenital cancer. The source was blood, collected from a patient who underwent chemoradiotherapy. The CDR3 reads CASSPRTFRYQETQYF. The CDR3 bases are TGTGCCAGCAGTCCCAGGACCTTCAGGTACCAAGAGACCCAGTACTTC.